Following are 6 T cell receptor beta chains from one sample sequenced in a study of blood T cell repertoires in COVID-19 (TCRdb year 2020). The library relied on the immunoSEQ multiplex PCR assay. TCRdb stores this immuneACCESS table with in-frame sequences only. Part of the clones is absent; in the studies checked, under half of the shortfall reflects unresolved V genes, and no reason is known for the rest. The sample table lists 400,000 to 450,000 clones, approximately 92% of them with a count of one. Roughly 1.1% of the sample is taken by the ten largest. Sequencing input: PBMCs or T cells enriched from blood (not recorded which). Receptors originate from a man aged 25-45 years who had recovered from COVID-19.

The chain recombines TRBV28 with TRBJ1-1, with TRBD1 identical over 11 bases. V shed 4 bases, J shed 5 bases, and the junction held 6 bases outside the gene matches. CDR3 length: 15 residues. Looked up from germline, CDR1 is MDHEN and CDR2 is SYDVKM. The CDR3 sequence: CASSSPGQGGTEAFF. CDR3 bases: TGTGCCAGCAGTTCCCCGGGACAGGGGGGGACTGAAGCTTTCTTT.

The V gene is TRBV28, the J gene TRBJ1-5; D ambiguous. Looked up from germline, CDR1 is MDHEN and CDR2 is SYDVKM. Deletions cut 5 bases from V and 11 bases from J, with 16 bases between. The CDR3 sequence is 13 residues long. CDR3 sequence (DNA): TGTGCCAGCAGTCGGACTGGGCTTGAGGCCCAGCATTTT. This gives the protein CASSRTGLEAQHF.

The chain has TRBV4-2 and TRBJ2-1; the D gene is possibly TRBD2 (6 bases). CDR1 and CDR2 (germline): LGHNA, YNFKEQ. Trimming shortened V by 3 bases and J by 5 bases, and 17 bases separated the two germline ends. The CDR3 sequence is 16 residues long. CDR3: CASSHLILATDNEQFF. The DNA for the CDR3 is TGTGCCAGCAGCCACCTTATCCTAGCGACAGACAATGAGCAGTTCTTC.

The chain has TRBV18 and TRBJ2-1, with 11 positions matching TRBD2. After removal of 6 bases from V and 4 bases from J, the junction contained 5 bases not matched to a gene. CDR3 length: 15 amino acids. The germline V gene has CDR1 KGHSH and CDR2 LQKENI. CDR3 residues: CASSTGLAAYNEQFF. CDR3 in DNA: TGTGCCAGCTCCACGGGACTAGCGGCGTACAATGAGCAGTTCTTC.

This clone was seen a few times. The chain uses TRBV9 and TRBJ2-1; TRBD2 matches 7 bases. The germline gives CDR1 SGDLS, CDR2 YYNGEE. The CDR3 sequence is 16 residues long. The ends lost 2 bases at V and 8 bases at J; junction bases unmatched: 13. CDR3 sequence: CASSVTTGRVMDEQFF. The CDR3 DNA sequence: TGTGCCAGCAGCGTCACAACGGGGAGGGTAATGGATGAGCAGTTCTTC.

This chain connects TRBV9 to TRBJ1-1, with 7 nucleotides matching TRBD1. V was pared by 0 bases and J by 5 bases, with 13 bases of the junction left unmatched. There are 17 residues in the CDR3. Germline lookup yields CDR1 SGDLS and CDR2 YYNGEE. The CDR3 is CASSVATNRGRGTEAFF. The CDR3 DNA is TGTGCCAGCAGCGTAGCTACGAACAGGGGACGTGGTACTGAAGCTTTCTTT.